This record looks at one T cell receptor (beta chain) sequence and its context. This clone was counted only a few times. No cognate antigen has been identified for it. No per-base quality is available; no much larger clone lies one base away. Between the V and J ends, shortened by 6 bases and 0 bases respectively, the junction contains 17 bases. As encoded in the germline V gene (reference sequence), CDR1 is LNHDA while CDR2 is SQIVND. Taken from cysteine to phenylalanine, the CDR3 has 16 residues. The only DNA kept is the CDR3, 48 bases in frame from the first base. This sample was included in a study of cytomegalovirus exposure and HLA in healthy donors (dated by TCRdb to about 2017). Some background on the complete study: An earlier analysis of several hundred of the donors reported approximately 290 Gb of sequence data and some 120 million unique TCR beta sequences from about 200 million T cells. Approximately 310 gigabases of sequencing data and 78 million or so unique TCR sequences were included in an early release covering about 620 HLA-typed donors. Among the roughly 400 genotyped donors, approximately 82% belonged to the genetic ancestry cluster associated with self-reported Caucasian donors. The study aimed to test whether signatures of past pathogen exposure could be identified by cataloging public T cell receptors. The study profiled the T cell repertoires of some 610 subjects by immunosequencing and related them to cytomegalovirus serostatus. A separate validation cohort of roughly 120 different subjects was used in addition to the 666-subject first cohort. High-throughput TCR immunosequencing, statistical association of individual TCRs with disease status, and machine learning were combined to predict cytomegalovirus infection status. A later analysis re-analyzed previously published TCR beta repertoires from hundreds of donors and added high-resolution HLA genotyping to study TCR occurrence patterns. Rather than drawing on any new phenotypic data, the later analysis identified candidate immune exposures from TCR beta sequences and the way those sequences occurred across donors. To decide whether each TCR beta V gene segment behaved as functional or pseudogenic, an earlier analysis of some 540 of the donors relied on high-throughput TCR beta sequencing. Donor age, sex, ethnicity and CMV serostatus were collected together with the repertoire data. A later genetic analysis took genome-wide SNP genotypes for about 55% of the roughly 670 donors and used that subset as a discovery cohort. Every discovery cohort repertoire had been produced on one sequencing platform. HLA typing included class I and class II loci at four-digit resolution. The number of donors typed differed by locus, with 629-630 for A, B, C, DRB1 and DQB1, more than 500 for DQA1, 600 to 610 for DPA1, and 400 to 490 for DPB1. About five DR-DQ haplotypes were handled as single units for association and clustering, since linkage in the cohort was strong. Across 300 to 400 genotyped donors of the cohort, an average of approximately 240,000 unique TCR beta nucleotide sequences per donor were sequenced, and 15% to 20% of those sequences were non-productive. Study-wide conclusions, independent of this receptor: According to the authors, the approach could potentially be generalized to other disease states and immunological phenotypes. The classifier was reported to diagnose cytomegalovirus status with high specificity and sensitivity in both the original and validation cohorts. Because the 87-base-pair reads could not distinguish some IMGT-functional V segments, including TRBV6-2 and TRBV6-3, those segments were excluded. At a false discovery rate of 0.05, a later analysis linked 16,951 TCR beta sequences to specific HLA alleles. The cohort was sequenced for TCR beta chains only, and without alpha or paired-chain data the features that could be detected were limited. Linkage disequilibrium might explain the correlated functional status among segregating V segments, but an unknown experimental factor could not be ruled out. In a later genetic analysis, a missense DCLRE1C variant was associated with V-gene and J-gene trimming of TCR beta chains, and the association was replicated in an independent cohort. Presence/absence analyses assumed roughly uniform sequencing depth across donors, an assumption that may not hold. A further reported finding was that TCR beta sequences accurately predicted the HLA-A and HLA-B alleles for most subjects in the first cohort. Because counts were too low, 15 to 20 rarely observed V segments, including chromosome 9 orphons, were left out of the earlier analysis of 500 to 750 of the donors. Broadly in line with IMGT annotations, most TCR beta V segments showed up in productive rearrangements about 87% or about 30% of the time in an earlier analysis of about 500 of the donors. Several of the top co-occurrence clusters appeared to be linked to parvovirus B19, influenza, CMV and Epstein-Barr virus, according to a later analysis. A cluster of highly shared sequence variants was judged likely to represent a technical artifact of the sequencing pipeline. For the cohort, immune exposure information was limited to CMV serostatus. HLA typing was unavailable for some donors at each locus, so association tests used only the typed subset. A later analysis found that TCR association rates varied across HLA loci, with DRB1 alleles showing the most associated TCRs and HLA-C alleles the fewest. A total of 164 TCR beta chains were listed by the study as associated with cytomegalovirus. Strong co-occurrence of HLA alleles, especially DR and DQ, made assigning TCR associations to individual alleles difficult. Across donors, most TCR sequences were observed very rarely, whereas some public TCRs were present in many individuals. Three of the identified cytomegalovirus-associated TCR beta chains were confirmed in vitro to be specific for cytomegalovirus antigens. In a later analysis, most CMV-associated TCR beta chains were found to appear HLA-restricted, with HLA associations seemingly driven largely by CMV exposure. Compared with equally common non-associated chains, HLA-associated TCR beta chains in a later analysis were more clonally expanded and had lower generation probabilities. A later genetic analysis reported fewer N-insertions in productive TCRs among donors in an Asian-associated ancestry cluster than the roughly 700-donor mean.

The cohort was made up of approximately 670 healthy bone marrow donors. All cohort members were sampled while nominally healthy, although unrecorded immune exposures were likely present. The donor was CMV seronegative and was included in the group of a few hundred seronegative cohort members. Each donor provided a peripheral blood sample, and peripheral blood mononuclear cells were used for TCR beta sequencing. The Qiagen DNeasy Blood Extraction Kit was used to extract genomic DNA from the blood cell samples. Libraries were made using the immunoSEQ multiplex PCR assay. For the multiplex PCR, a mixture combining 60 forward primers for TCR Vbeta segments and 13 reverse primers for TCR Jbeta segments was used. A multiplex PCR assay on genomic DNA amplified the CDR3 region of rearranged TCR beta genes. The amplified TCR beta libraries were sequenced on the Illumina HiSeq System as 87-base-pair reads. In the original analysis: Across the roughly 700 repertoires, a later analysis counted some 81 million unique TCR beta chains, some 11 million of which were shared by at least two donors. To remove PCR and sequencing errors, raw reads were error-corrected and collapsed into unique sequences using a nearest-neighbor algorithm that merged closely related sequences. Alignment of CDR3 sequences to IMGT reference sequences was used to assign V, D and J gene segments. Each retained sequence needed at least a six-nucleotide match to both a V gene segment and a J gene segment. A rearrangement was called productive if the CDR3 had no stop codons and remained in frame with V and J, and every other rearrangement was called non-productive. CDR3 was defined according to IMGT convention as the region running from the second conserved V-encoded cysteine to the conserved J-encoded phenylalanine. Sequences without an unambiguous match to a single V gene segment were excluded from the earlier analysis of over 500 of the donors. An earlier analysis of about 600 of the donors called V segments functional above 56.7% productive rearrangements and segregating when the between-donor standard deviation exceeded 5%. A statistical classification framework was built to diagnose cytomegalovirus status from the catalog of TCR beta chain sequences. A later analysis assigned V and J genes by comparing TCR nucleotide sequences with IMGT/GENE-DB human TR gene sequences. Using the TCRdist pipeline, a later analysis assigned CDR3 sequences along with most-parsimonious VDJ recombination scenarios. In a later analysis, each TCR beta chain was defined by its CDR3 amino acid sequence together with its V-gene family, and reads lacking a unique V-gene family were excluded. To address suspected cross-contamination and a sequencing artifact, a later analysis removed a few hundred highly shared, low-generation-probability nucleotide sequences. In a later analysis, a clonal expansion index for each public chain was calculated from normalized within-repertoire ranks of inferred template counts. In a later analysis, generation probabilities were computed with a VDJ recombination model fitted to out-of-frame rearrangements, and the resulting probabilities were checked against IGoR. In a later analysis, hypergeometric tests were used to score TCR-TCR, TCR-HLA and TCR-CMV co-occurrence, with a repertoire-size bias correction applied to TCR pairs. To estimate false discovery rates, a later analysis permuted the HLA or CMV assignments 20 times. In a later analysis, co-occurring TCRs were grouped using DBSCAN, and TCRdist sequence similarity was added for clustering within HLA-allele-positive subsets. Co-occurrence clustering excluded repertoires with fewer than 30,000 or more than 120,000 public chains, plus five with anomalous nucleotide sharing. TCRdb holds this immuneACCESS table with in-frame rearrangements only. Some clones are missing; in checked studies, unresolved V genes explain under half, and the rest has no known cause. The V and J calls and clone size are taken from that table; D and trimming were inferred from the DNA. The sample table shows around 96,000 clones, and 64% are seen once. Approximately 3% of the sample is taken by the ten largest.

The rearrangement combines TRBV19 with TRBJ1-1; TRBD1 could be the D gene, as 5 bases match. The receptor was isolated from a man aged 60 to 69 in good health and CMV-seronegative. Specimen: PBMCs. The CDR3 amino acid sequence is: CASSRGVKQVNTEAFF. The DNA sequence reads TGTGCCAGTAGCAGAGGAGTGAAACAGGTGAACACTGAAGCTTTCTTT.